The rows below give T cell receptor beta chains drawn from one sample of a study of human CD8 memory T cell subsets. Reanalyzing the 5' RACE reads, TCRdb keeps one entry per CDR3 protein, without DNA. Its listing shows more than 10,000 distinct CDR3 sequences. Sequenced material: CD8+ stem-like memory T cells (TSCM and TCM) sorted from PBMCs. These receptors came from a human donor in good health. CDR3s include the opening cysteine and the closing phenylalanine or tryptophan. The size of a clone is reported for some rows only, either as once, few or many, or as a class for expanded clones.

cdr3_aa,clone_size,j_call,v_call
CASSFGGSGYEQYF,.,TRBJ2-7,TRBV11-2
CASSPRNGQNTEAFF,.,TRBJ1-1,TRBV11-3
CSVDLGAEAFF,medium-sized,TRBJ1-1,TRBV29-1
CASSHGTSRTQYF,.,TRBJ2-5,TRBV5-6
CASRAGYGQEQYF,.,TRBJ2-7,TRBV12-3/TRBV12-4
CASVPRRGRNNEQFF,.,TRBJ2-1,TRBV28
CASSAPGYANYGYTF,.,TRBJ1-2,TRBV7-9
CASSSGTIYGYTF,.,TRBJ1-2,TRBV27
CASSPGSPTTEAFF,.,TRBJ1-1,TRBV3-1
CASSLWAGEKLFF,.,TRBJ1-4,TRBV27
CASSGGLETQYF,medium-sized,TRBJ2-5,TRBV7-9
CASSRLQGEQFF,medium-sized,TRBJ2-1,TRBV7-9
CASSGGISGEQFF,.,TRBJ2-1,TRBV9
CASSLGDYEQYF,.,TRBJ2-7,TRBV11-3
CATSRLNNEQFF,.,TRBJ2-1,TRBV15
CATAETSYNEQFF,.,TRBJ2-1,TRBV5-1
CASSPHRPEDLSTDTQYF,.,TRBJ2-3,TRBV28
CASSIRTATDTQYF,.,TRBJ2-3,TRBV19
CASQGIDTGELFF,.,TRBJ2-2,TRBV7-9
CSAITQEPNTEAFF,.,TRBJ1-1,TRBV29-1
CASTWAPNTGELFF,.,TRBJ2-2,TRBV19